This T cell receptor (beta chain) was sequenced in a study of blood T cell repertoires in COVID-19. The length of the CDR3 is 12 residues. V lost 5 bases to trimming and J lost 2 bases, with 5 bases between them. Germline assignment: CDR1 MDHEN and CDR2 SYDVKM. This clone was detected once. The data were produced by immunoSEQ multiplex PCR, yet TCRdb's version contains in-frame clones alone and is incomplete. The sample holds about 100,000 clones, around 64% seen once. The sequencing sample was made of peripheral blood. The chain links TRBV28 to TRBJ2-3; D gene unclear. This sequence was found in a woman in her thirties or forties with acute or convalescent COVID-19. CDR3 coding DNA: TGTGCCAGCAGTATAATCACAGATACGCAGTATTTT. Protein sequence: CASSIITDTQYF.